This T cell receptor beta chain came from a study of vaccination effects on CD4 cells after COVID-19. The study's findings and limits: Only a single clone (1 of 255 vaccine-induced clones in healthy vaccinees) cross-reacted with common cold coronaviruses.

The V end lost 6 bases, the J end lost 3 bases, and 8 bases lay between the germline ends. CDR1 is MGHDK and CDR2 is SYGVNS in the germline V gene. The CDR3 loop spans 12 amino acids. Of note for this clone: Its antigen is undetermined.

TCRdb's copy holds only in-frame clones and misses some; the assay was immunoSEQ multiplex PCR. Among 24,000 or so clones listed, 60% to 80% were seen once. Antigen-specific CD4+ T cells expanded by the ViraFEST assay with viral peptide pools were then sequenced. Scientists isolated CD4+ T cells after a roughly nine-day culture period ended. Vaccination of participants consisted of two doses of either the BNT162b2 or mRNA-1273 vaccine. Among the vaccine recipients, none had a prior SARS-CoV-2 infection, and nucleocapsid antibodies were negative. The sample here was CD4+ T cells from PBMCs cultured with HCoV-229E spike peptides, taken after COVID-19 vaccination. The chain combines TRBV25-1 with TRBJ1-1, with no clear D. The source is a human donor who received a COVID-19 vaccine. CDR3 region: CASREDHTEAFF. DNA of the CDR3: TGTGCCAGCAGGGAGGACCACACTGAAGCTTTCTTT.